The 28 T cell receptor beta chains reported below all come from one sample, sequenced in a study of graft-versus-host responses after intestinal transplantation. These TCRs' antigens remain unknown. The protocol was immunoSEQ multiplex PCR, while the TCRdb copy is restricted to in-frame clones and leaves out a portion. The data hold 80,000 to 100,000 clones, with around 92% observed a single time. The input for sequencing was unstimulated CD4+ T cells sorted from spleen or lymph node cells, taken before transplant. Receptor source: a human donor who was the organ donor for an intestinal transplant.

This clone was seen a handful of times. The V call is TRBV19, the J call TRBJ1-3; TRBD1 agrees at 9 bases. Germline loops: CDR1 LNHDA, CDR2 SQIVND (reference sequence). The CDR3 contains 16 residues. V shed 4 bases, J shed 1 base, and the junction held 5 bases outside the gene matches. The CDR3 is CASSRDRVLSGNTIYF. For the CDR3, the DNA is TGTGCCAGTAGTAGGGACAGGGTGCTATCTGGAAACACCATATATTTT. The variable domain in full, with the rest retrieved from reference TRBV19 and TRBJ1-3, is DGGITQSPKYLFRKEGQNVTLSCEQNLNHDAMYWYRQDPGQGLRLIYYSQIVNDFQKGDIAEGYSVSREKKESFPLTVTSAQKNPTAFYLCASSRDRVLSGNTIYFGEGSWLTVV.

The chain employs TRBV7-2 and TRBJ2-2, with D possibly matching TRBD1 (6 bases). Looked up from germline, CDR1 is SGHTA and CDR2 is FQGNSA. This CDR3 has 14 amino acids. Deletions cut 2 bases from V and 6 bases from J, with 10 bases between. CDR3 sequence reads: CASSLKRGSGELFF. Written as DNA, the CDR3 is TGTGCCAGCAGCTTAAAAAGGGGGTCCGGGGAGCTGTTTTTT.

The rearrangement uses TRBV5-5 and TRBJ2-5; D uncertain. Trimming took 3 bases from V and 1 from J, leaving 10 bases between them. Germline CDR1 and CDR2: SGHKS and YYEKEE (reference sequence). This CDR3 comprises 14 residues. The CDR3 here is CASSSVRLQETQYF. For the CDR3, the DNA is TGTGCCAGCAGCTCTGTCCGTCTCCAAGAGACCCAGTACTTC.

This rearrangement joins TRBV9 to TRBJ2-3; TRBD2 is a possible D gene (5 bases). Trimming stripped 4 bases from V and 5 bases from J, with 17 bases between. The CDR3 is 15 residues long. The V gene's germline CDR1 is SGDLS and CDR2 YYNGEE. The CDR3 reads CASSPRLAGKDTQYF. As DNA, the CDR3 is TGTGCCAGCAGCCCCCGGCTAGCAGGTAAAGATACGCAGTATTTT.

This chain joins TRBV4-1 and TRBJ2-2; TRBD2 is a possible D gene (5 bases). V lost 1 base to trimming and J lost 6 bases, with 15 bases between them. From germline, CDR1 is MGHRA and CDR2 YSYEKL. CDR3 length: 16 residues. As DNA, the CDR3 is TGCGCCAGCAGCCAAGGGCGAGTTGAGGGCGCCGGGGAGCTGTTTTTT. Translating it yields CASSQGRVEGAGELFF.

Concerning this clone itself: The germline gene is not matched at one end of the junction; a read error may be the cause. V gene TRBV5-1 combines with J gene TRBJ2-2; a weak D match, TRBD2 (7 bases). This CDR3 spans 16 amino acids. Germline CDR1 SGHRS, CDR2 YFSETQ. CDR3 in amino acids: CASSLVAGAKTGELFF. The CDR3 DNA reads TGCGCCAGCAGCTTGGTGGCGGGGGCGAAGACCGGGGAGCTGTTTTTT.

Only a few counts were recorded for this clone. The chain joins TRBV28 to TRBJ1-2, with 7 bases identical to TRBD1. This CDR3 region has 15 residues. V gave up 6 bases and J gave up 5 bases; unmatched junction bases: 12. CDR1 and CDR2 from the germline V gene are MDHEN and SYDVKM. The CDR3: CASSRTTGVVYGYTF. Written as DNA, the CDR3 is TGTGCCAGCAGCCGAACCACAGGGGTCGTTTATGGCTACACCTTC.

Regarding this clone: At one end the junction does not follow the germline gene, possibly because of a read error. The chain recombines TRBV7-7 with TRBJ2-1, with 10 bases aligning to TRBD1. The germline V gene encodes CDR1 SSHAT and CDR2 FNYEAQ (reference sequence). The CDR3 has 15 amino acids. The CDR3 region has the DNA TGTGCTAGCAGCACCGGGACAGGGGCAAGTCAAGAGCAGTTCTTC. Translation gives CASSTGTGASQEQFF.

In its sample, this clone was seen a few times. The CDR3 DNA reads TGTGCCACCAGCATGCCGGGACAGCGGCTCAATGAAAAACTGTTTTTT. It specifies CATSMPGQRLNEKLFF. This chain uses TRBV15 with TRBJ1-4, with 7 bases lining up with TRBD1. V lost 4 bases, J lost 5 bases, and 10 bases stayed unmatched. Germline V gene sequence: CDR1 LNHNV, CDR2 YYDKDF (reference sequence). The CDR3 loop spans 16 amino acids.

J is TRBJ1-5 and V is TRBV25-1, with D maybe TRBD1 (6 bases). The ends were cut back, 6 bases at V and 7 bases at J, with 16 bases in the middle. CDR1 and CDR2 (germline): MGHDK, SYGVNS. This CDR3 has 14 amino acids. This chain's CDR3 is CASRPPGVGQPQHF. DNA of the CDR3: TGTGCCAGCAGACCCCCAGGGGTCGGACAGCCCCAGCATTTT.

The genes are TRBV27 and TRBJ1-1; 7 bases align to TRBD1. CDR1 MNHEY and CDR2 SMNVEV come from the germline V gene (reference sequence). The CDR3 has 14 amino acids. V lost 5 bases to trimming and J lost 4 bases; unmatched junction nucleotides: 7. Written as DNA, the CDR3 is TGTGCCAGCAGTCTCGCAAACAGGGGCACTGAAGCTTTCTTT. Its translation is CASSLANRGTEAFF.

This clone turned up a few times. The chain links TRBV5-4 to TRBJ1-3; 9 positions match TRBD1. This CDR3 comprises 18 residues. Germline CDR1 reads SGHNT; CDR2 reads YYREEE (reference sequence). V lost 2 bases and J lost 2; bases outside the gene matches: 11. CDR3 in DNA: TGTGCCAGCAGCTTTGGGACAGGGCCCCCTACCCCTGGAAACACCATATATTTT. This encodes CASSFGTGPPTPGNTIYF.

The gene calls are TRBV29-1 and TRBJ2-3, with 9 bases fitting TRBD1. CDR1 is SQVTM, CDR2 ANQGSEA, per germline. Trimming removed 1 base from V and 1 base from J; junction bases left unmatched: 6. The CDR3 loop spans 16 amino acids. This chain's CDR3 is CSVEGQGGSRTDTQYF. As DNA, the CDR3 is TGCAGCGTTGAAGGACAGGGGGGCAGTCGCACAGATACGCAGTATTTT.

V and J are TRBV7-2 and TRBJ2-5, with a tentative D call TRBD1 (5 bases). V lost 6 bases and J 5 bases, leaving 13 bases between the germline ends. The CDR3 spans 13 residues. Germline V gene lookup returns CDR1 SGHTA and CDR2 FQGNSA. The CDR3 loop is CASRSLGVETQYF. CDR3 bases: TGTGCCAGCAGATCGCTAGGGGTGGAGACCCAGTACTTC.

This clone was recorded only once. V and J are TRBV5-1 and TRBJ2-1, with TRBD1 as a possible D gene (5 bases). The V and J ends lost 4 bases and 13 bases respectively, with 15 bases between them. CDR1 is SGHRS and CDR2 is YFSETQ in the germline V gene. The CDR3 contains 12 residues. The CDR3 DNA reads TGCGCCAGCAGCCACAAACAGGAGCAACAGTTCTTC. Its protein product is CASSHKQEQQFF. Looking up the rest from reference TRBV5-1 and TRBJ2-1 gives the full variable domain: KAGVTQTPRYLIKTRGQQVTLSCSPISGHRSVSWYQQTPGQGLQFLFEYFSETQRNKGNFPGRFSGRQFSNSRSEMNVSTLELGDSALYLCASSHKQEQQFFGPGTRLTVL.

The V and J genes are TRBV4-2 and TRBJ2-7; D is perhaps TRBD1 (6 bases). Germline assignment: CDR1 LGHNA and CDR2 YNFKEQ. The CDR3 is 16 residues long. V lost 0 bases to trimming and J lost 3 bases, with 15 bases between them. CDR3 DNA: TGTGCCAGCAGCCAAGAATCGTCAGGGGCTTACTACGAGCAGTACTTC. The encoded protein is CASSQESSGAYYEQYF.

The CDR3, as DNA: TGCAGCGTTTGGGGACAGGGACGGGAGCAGTACTTC. It yields the protein CSVWGQGREQYF. The chain joins TRBV29-1 to TRBJ2-7; TRBD1 aligns across 9 bases. Germline V gene sequence: CDR1 SQVTM, CDR2 ANQGSEA. The CDR3 runs to 12 residues. After removal of 5 bases from V and 7 bases from J, the junction contained 6 bases not matched to a gene.

There are a few counts of this clone. The V gene is TRBV6-5, the J gene TRBJ1-5; 9 bases map to TRBD1. Looked up from germline, CDR1 is MNHEY and CDR2 is SVGAGI. The CDR3 extends over 14 amino acids. V was clipped by 5 bases and J by 8 bases; unmatched bases: 7. Written as DNA, the CDR3 is TGTGCCAGCAGTACGGACAGGGGATACGAGCCCCAGCATTTT. The encoded protein is CASSTDRGYEPQHF.

This rearrangement joins TRBV29-1 to TRBJ1-2; D remains ambiguous. V was pared by 1 base and J by 1 base, with 7 bases between. There are 13 residues in the CDR3. CDR1 and CDR2 from the germline V gene are SQVTM and ANQGSEA. This CDR3 is CSVEVTVNYGYTF. In nucleotides, the CDR3 is TGCAGCGTTGAAGTAACGGTTAACTATGGCTACACCTTC.

This chain uses TRBV6-6 with TRBJ1-1, with D perhaps matching TRBD1 (5 bases). This CDR3 has 11 residues. CDR1 is MNHNY, CDR2 SVGAGI, per germline (reference sequence). Between the trimmed V and J ends, which lost 6 bases and 10 bases, there was a span of 12 bases. The CDR3 here is CASSEGVSAFF. The DNA for the CDR3 is TGTGCCAGCAGCGAAGGGGTGTCAGCTTTCTTT.

J is TRBJ1-6 and V is TRBV5-4; 11 positions match TRBD1. Germline CDR1 SGHNT, CDR2 YYREEE (reference sequence). Trimming at V came to 2 bases and at J to 10 bases, leaving 8 bases not matched to a gene. CDR3 size: 16 residues. In DNA form, the CDR3 reads TGTGCCAGCAGCTTAGGTGGGGGGACAGGGGGGTCACCCCTCCACTTT. Amino acid sequence: CASSLGGGTGGSPLHF.

The CDR3 region is CASSQADRDTGELFF. In DNA form, the CDR3 reads TGCGCCAGCAGCCAAGCGGACAGGGACACCGGGGAGCTGTTTTTT. The rearrangement links TRBV4-3 to TRBJ2-2, with 8 bases aligning to TRBD1. CDR3 length equals 15 residues. V was clipped by 1 base and J by 3 bases; unmatched bases: 1. Per the germline V gene, CDR1 is LGHNA and CDR2 is YSLEER.

The chain is built from TRBV6-5 and TRBJ1-5; D uncertain. CDR1 and CDR2 from the germline V gene are MNHEY and SVGAGI. V lost 4 bases and J 5 bases, leaving 3 bases between the germline ends. The CDR3 has 11 residues. The chain's CDR3 is CASSFDQPQHF. In nucleotides, the CDR3 is TGTGCCAGCAGTTTCGATCAGCCCCAGCATTTT.

This chain uses TRBV18 with TRBJ1-5; 9 bases agree with TRBD1. Germline CDR1 KGHSH, CDR2 LQKENI. The trim removed 3 bases at V and 4 bases at J, leaving 10 bases unmatched. The length of the CDR3 is 17 residues. Here the CDR3 DNA reads TGTGCCAGCTCACCGGGACCGGGACAGGGTCTTAATCAGCCCCAGCATTTT. Protein product: CASSPGPGQGLNQPQHF.

The rearrangement joins TRBV2 to TRBJ1-2; 8 bases match TRBD1. Unmatched junction bases numbered 11, after V lost 9 bases and J lost 5 bases. This CDR3 region has 14 residues. Germline values: CDR1 SNHLY, CDR2 FYNNEI. CDR3 DNA sequence: TGTGCCAGAGTGGGGACAGGATCTTCTTATGGCTACACCTTC. Its translation: CARVGTGSSYGYTF.

The genes are TRBV6-1 and TRBJ1-3; D perhaps matches TRBD1 (5 bases). This CDR3 region has 14 residues. Trimming removed 2 bases at V and 15 bases at J, with 20 bases between. From germline, CDR1 is MNHNS and CDR2 SASEGT. CDR3 residues: CASSELPGGAPQYF. The DNA for the CDR3 is TGTGCCAGCAGTGAACTCCCCGGTGGGGCCCCACAATATTTT.

The CDR3 here is CASSRAGAKNIQYF. As DNA, the CDR3 is TGTGCCAGTAGTAGGGCCGGCGCCAAAAACATTCAGTACTTC. The chain links TRBV19 to TRBJ2-4; D ambiguous. This CDR3 contains 14 residues. The germline gives CDR1 LNHDA, CDR2 SQIVND (reference sequence). Trimming stripped 4 bases from V and 1 base from J, with 8 bases between.

The rearrangement joins TRBV18 to TRBJ2-5, with 8 bases aligning to TRBD2. The germline CDR1 and CDR2 sequences are KGHSH and LQKENI. The V gene end was trimmed by 2 bases and the J gene end by 1 base; junction bases not matched to a gene: 0. CDR3 length: 14 amino acids. CDR3 loop: CASSPAGGQETQYF. The CDR3 DNA reads TGTGCCAGCTCACCAGCGGGGGGCCAAGAGACCCAGTACTTC.